The next 16 T cell receptor beta chains were all read from a single sample in a study of blood T cells in healthy people across ages. It was with a sample-barcoded 5' primer and a J-beta primer mix that a second PCR of about 6 to 12 cycles was run. From the 5' RACE reads, TCRdb called clonotypes with MiXCR, one entry per CDR3 protein. The data hold some 1.6 million distinct CDR3 sequences, with 30% to 35% observed a single time. The sequencing sample was made of blood. The source of these receptors is a woman younger than 45 in good health.

This clonotype was seen more than once but under ten times. The chain has TRBV3-1 and TRBJ1-2; possibly TRBD1 for D (5 bases). The CDR3 runs 14 residues. V was shortened by 0 bases and J by 8 bases, with 13 bases between the two germline ends. In germline, CDR1 is LGHDT, CDR2 YNNKEL (reference sequence). Here the CDR3 reads CASSQDLAGLGYTF. DNA of the CDR3: TGTGCCAGCAGCCAAGATTTGGCAGGGTTGGGCTACACCTTC.

V is TRBV7-7 and J is TRBJ2-7; D not certain. This CDR3 comprises 13 residues. Trimming cost V 2 bases and J 6 bases, with 11 bases left between them. CDR1 SSHAT and CDR2 FNYEAQ come from the germline V gene (reference sequence). The CDR3 loop is CASSLLKSGEQYF. CDR3 coding DNA: TGTGCCAGCAGCTTATTGAAATCCGGCGAGCAGTACTTC.

V and J are TRBV13 and TRBJ2-1, with 10 bases fitting TRBD1. The trim removed 5 bases at V and 5 bases at J, leaving 6 bases unmatched. Germline V gene sequence: CDR1 PRHDT, CDR2 FYEKMQ (reference sequence). The CDR3 runs to 15 residues. As DNA, the CDR3 is TGTGCCAGCAGCAAGACAGGGGGCGCAAACAATGAGCAGTTCTTC. Encoded protein: CASSKTGGANNEQFF.

This clonotype turned up a few times. J is TRBJ2-7 and V is TRBV20-1; D perhaps matches TRBD2 (6 bases). This CDR3 is 12 amino acids long. Germline-derived CDR1 and CDR2 are DFQATT and SNEGSKA (reference sequence). V lost 6 bases and J 3 bases, leaving 12 bases between the germline ends. The CDR3 protein is CSAGERVYEQYF. CDR3 in DNA: TGCAGTGCGGGAGAGCGGGTCTACGAGCAGTACTTC.

This clonotype was seen a handful of times. CDR3 amino acids: CSVGWDIMNTEAFF. DNA of the CDR3: TGCAGCGTTGGATGGGACATTATGAACACTGAAGCTTTCTTT. This chain uses TRBV29-1 with TRBJ1-1, with a possible D match to TRBD1 (6 bases). The germline CDR1 and CDR2 sequences are SQVTM and ANQGSEA. The CDR3 has 14 residues. Between the trimmed V and J ends, which lost 4 bases and 0 bases, there was a span of 12 bases.

This chain links TRBV10-3 with TRBJ1-2; 9 bases are shared with TRBD1. The CDR3 is 14 residues long. With V trimmed by 6 bases and J by 2 bases, 4 bases remained unmatched. The germline gives CDR1 ENHRY, CDR2 SYGVKD. The chain's CDR3 is CAISRQGDNYGYTF. The CDR3 bases are TGTGCCATCAGCCGACAGGGGGACAACTATGGCTACACCTTC.

This clonotype has a handful of counts. This sequence joins TRBV11-3 and TRBJ2-1; TRBD1 might be the D (6 bases). The CDR3 has 15 residues. The germline V gene has CDR1 SGHNT and CDR2 YENEEA. Trimming stripped 3 bases from V and 6 bases from J, with 15 bases between. CDR3 sequence (DNA): TGTGCCAGCAGCTTGGCCAGGGGAATCGGCAATGAGCAGTTCTTC. This encodes CASSLARGIGNEQFF.

The chain has TRBV7-8 and TRBJ2-1, with TRBD1 matching 7 bases. The CDR3 has 16 residues. CDR1 is SGHVS, CDR2 FQNEAQ, per germline. The ends lost 3 bases at V and 6 bases at J; junction bases unmatched: 11. The CDR3 loop is CASSLKRGPSPNEQFF. For the CDR3, the DNA is TGTGCCAGCAGCTTGAAGAGGGGGCCAAGTCCCAATGAGCAGTTCTTC.

The rearrangement uses TRBV10-2 and TRBJ1-6, with 11 bases fitting TRBD1. The CDR3 sequence is 17 residues long. Trimming took 6 bases from V and 0 from J; bases not matched to a gene: 4. Germline V gene lookup returns CDR1 WSHSY and CDR2 SAAADI. CDR3 amino acids: CASRPGTGGSYNSPLHF. The DNA of the CDR3 is TGCGCCAGCAGACCCGGGACAGGGGGCTCCTATAATTCACCCCTCCACTTT.

This clonotype was recorded a few times. The V call is TRBV20-1, the J call TRBJ2-3, with a tentative D call TRBD2 (5 bases). The germline V gene has CDR1 DFQATT and CDR2 SNEGSKA (reference sequence). The CDR3 consists of 17 residues. CDR3 sequence reads: CTASKWSGPTSTDTQYF. The CDR3 nucleotides are TGCACCGCTAGCAAGTGGTCCGGGCCGACTAGCACAGATACGCAGTATTTT.

In the case of this clonotype: An end of the junction differs from the germline gene, which may be a read error. The chain uses TRBV12-3 or TRBV12-4 and TRBJ2-5; D perhaps matches TRBD2 (6 bases). The CDR3 is made up of 14 amino acids. The CDR3 DNA reads as TGTGCCAGCAGTTTAGCGTGGGGGGAAGAGGCCCAGTACTTC. This encodes CASSLAWGEEAQYF.

This chain links TRBV6-5 with TRBJ2-5, with 7 bases that match TRBD1. Germline V gene sequence: CDR1 MNHEY, CDR2 SVGAGI. The V and J ends lost 1 base and 5 bases, in that order; junction bases with no gene match: 7. This CDR3 has 15 amino acids. DNA for the CDR3: TGTGCCAGCAGTTACTTCGGGACAGACCGGGAGACCCAGTACTTC. It specifies CASSYFGTDRETQYF.

This clonotype was detected a few times. V usage is TRBV5-1 and J usage is TRBJ2-7; 15 bases align to TRBD2. The germline V gene has CDR1 SGHRS and CDR2 YFSETQ. CDR3 length: 17 residues. V lost 4 bases, J lost 1 base, and 6 bases stayed unmatched. The CDR3 sequence: CASSTGGLAGGSYEQYF. The DNA of the CDR3 is TGCGCCAGCAGCACAGGGGGACTAGCGGGGGGATCCTACGAGCAGTACTTC.

This sequence joins TRBV6-2 or TRBV6-3 and TRBJ2-1; D may be TRBD2 (7 bases). Germline V lookup: CDR1 MNHEY, CDR2 SVGEGT. Trimming left V 6 bases short and J 2 bases short, with 14 bases between. This CDR3 is built from 15 residues. The DNA of the CDR3 is TGTGCCAGCAGGGTTACGGGGGGCACCTACAATGAGCAGTTCTTC. This codes for CASRVTGGTYNEQFF.

This clonotype has more than one count but fewer than ten. The chain is built from TRBV4-1 and TRBJ2-7, with TRBD1 matching 8 bases. From germline, CDR1 is MGHRA and CDR2 YSYEKL. CDR3 size: 14 residues. J gave up 5 bases and V 1 base, and 4 bases lay outside the gene matches. The CDR3 bases are TGCGCCAGCAGCCAAGGGACAGGGCTTAACGAGCAGTACTTC. This gives the protein CASSQGTGLNEQYF.

V gene TRBV9 combines with J gene TRBJ2-5; a possible D gene is TRBD1 (6 bases). CDR1 is SGDLS and CDR2 is YYNGEE in the germline V gene. V was pared by 0 bases and J by 5 bases, with 8 bases between. This CDR3 has 13 amino acids. CDR3 nucleotide sequence: TGTGCCAGCAGCGTAGTTACAGGGGAGACCCAGTACTTC. Its protein is CASSVVTGETQYF.